The 27 T cell receptor beta chains below all came from one sample that was sequenced in a study of shared T cell receptors in the human thymus. Sequenced by immunoSEQ multiplex PCR; TCRdb stores in-frame clones only, minus some. The repertoire holds 700,000 to 750,000 clones, with approximately 85% as singletons. This same sample was also part of a study on human thymus T cells.

The material sequenced was thymocytes. Receptor source: a girl less than two years old with a congenital heart defect.

The gene calls are TRBV19 and TRBJ1-2; D is possibly TRBD1 (5 bases). The germline gives CDR1 LNHDA, CDR2 SQIVND (reference sequence). The V end was cut by 9 bases, the J end by 3 bases, with 17 bases between. This CDR3 contains 14 residues. CDR3: CASLGGEQDYGYTF. CDR3 DNA: TGTGCCAGCTTGGGGGGAGAGCAGGACTATGGCTACACCTTC.

This chain connects TRBV5-4 to TRBJ2-3; a possible D gene is TRBD2 (6 bases). This CDR3 has 18 amino acids. The V end was cut by 1 base, the J end by 2 bases, with 20 bases between. CDR1 is SGHNT, CDR2 YYREEE, per germline (reference sequence). CDR3: CASSLLPMGGPNTDTQYF. The CDR3 nucleotides are TGTGCCAGCAGCTTGCTCCCTATGGGGGGACCTAACACAGATACGCAGTATTTT.

The chain uses TRBV7-6 and TRBJ1-2; tentatively, D is TRBD1 (6 bases). The CDR3 sequence is 17 residues long. The V end was cut by 2 bases, the J end by 1 base, with 17 bases between. CDR1 is SGHVS and CDR2 is FNYEAQ in the germline V gene. The CDR3, as DNA: TGTGCCAGCAGCTTACAGTCGGGCAGGGGCGGTAACTATGGCTACACCTTC. Its protein is CASSLQSGRGGNYGYTF.

V and J are TRBV19 and TRBJ1-1; TRBD1 matches 10 bases. Trimming cost V 3 bases and J 1 base; bases outside gene matches: 2. CDR3 length: 15 residues. Germline lookup yields CDR1 LNHDA and CDR2 SQIVND (reference sequence). Written as DNA, the CDR3 is TGTGCCAGTAGTATCGACAGGGGGCCGAACACTGAAGCTTTCTTT. Its protein product is CASSIDRGPNTEAFF.

J is TRBJ2-7 and V is TRBV6-1; the match to TRBD2 covers 14 bases. CDR3 length: 18 residues. Germline V CDR1 and CDR2: MNHNS, SASEGT. J gave up 4 bases and V 2 bases, and 10 bases lay outside the gene matches. The CDR3: CASSERVYRLAGGYEQYF. The CDR3 DNA sequence: TGTGCCAGCAGTGAAAGGGTTTATAGACTAGCGGGGGGGTACGAGCAGTACTTC.

The chain couples TRBV6-1 to TRBJ1-5; D is unclear. The CDR3 spans 14 residues. CDR1 and CDR2 (germline): MNHNS, SASEGT. V dropped 5 bases and J dropped 7 bases, with 15 bases sitting between them. The CDR3 coding sequence is TGTGCCAGCAGTCTGGGCCTCCGGGGACAGCCCCAGCATTTT. This codes for CASSLGLRGQPQHF.

CDR3 protein: CATSRDLEGSTYEQYF. The CDR3 DNA reads as TGTGCCACCAGCAGAGATTTGGAGGGATCAACCTACGAGCAGTACTTC. The chain combines TRBV15 with TRBJ2-7; D may be TRBD2 (6 bases). Trimming left V 0 bases short and J 2 bases short, with 14 bases between. The CDR3 runs 16 residues. Germline-derived CDR1 and CDR2 are LNHNV and YYDKDF (reference sequence).

The genes are TRBV7-9 and TRBJ1-1; TRBD1 might be the D (6 bases). The CDR3 totals 15 residues. The ends were cut back, 5 bases at V and 8 bases at J, with 21 bases in the middle. Germline V lookup: CDR1 SEHNR, CDR2 FQNEAQ (reference sequence). The CDR3 region has the DNA TGTGCCAGCAGCCGGACAGCCTCTGGGGTGGGCGAAGCTTTCTTT. Translation: CASSRTASGVGEAFF.

The J gene is TRBJ1-2, the V gene TRBV5-1; D ambiguous. Germline V CDR1 and CDR2: SGHRS, YFSETQ. The CDR3 runs to 15 residues. V was shortened by 0 bases and J by 5 bases, with 14 bases between the two germline ends. The CDR3 reads CASSLVKTDFYGYTF. CDR3 nucleotide sequence: TGCGCCAGCAGCTTGGTAAAAACGGACTTTTATGGCTACACCTTC.

V and J are TRBV15 and TRBJ1-1, with 7 nucleotides matching TRBD1. The germline V gene encodes CDR1 LNHNV and CDR2 YYDKDF (reference sequence). CDR3 length: 13 amino acids. The V and J ends lost 3 bases and 10 bases, in that order; junction bases with no gene match: 8. DNA for the CDR3: TGTGCCACCAGCAGTTATTCAGGGGGTTCAGCTTTCTTT. It encodes CATSSYSGGSAFF.

The rearrangement links TRBV4-1 to TRBJ1-2; the D gene is possibly TRBD1 (6 bases). Trimming took off 0 bases at V and 4 bases at J, with 12 bases between the two ends. Germline CDR1 is MGHRA and CDR2 is YSYEKL. This CDR3 spans 15 amino acids. The chain's CDR3 is CASSQDNEDSYGYTF. CDR3 DNA: TGCGCCAGCAGCCAAGACAACGAGGACAGCTATGGCTACACCTTC.

The CDR3 region is CASSLRTGNSNQPQHF. CDR3 nucleotides: TGTGCCAGTAGTCTCCGGACAGGAAATAGCAATCAGCCCCAGCATTTT. The chain combines TRBV19 with TRBJ1-5, with 7 bases lining up with TRBD1. V was pared by 5 bases and J by 0 bases, with 7 bases of the junction left unmatched. CDR3 length equals 16 residues. Germline-derived CDR1 and CDR2 are LNHDA and SQIVND (reference sequence).

The V call is TRBV15, the J call TRBJ2-3, with D tentatively TRBD2 (6 bases). Germline CDR1 reads LNHNV; CDR2 reads YYDKDF (reference sequence). CDR3 length: 18 amino acids. Trimming cost V 1 base and J 0 bases, with 17 bases left between them. The CDR3 loop reads CATSRVKRLATSTDTQYF. CDR3 nucleotides: TGTGCCACCAGCAGAGTTAAGAGGCTAGCGACTAGCACAGATACGCAGTATTTT. Full variable domain (outside the CDR3, taken from reference TRBV15 and TRBJ2-3): DAMVIQNPRYQVTQFGKPVTLSCSQTLNHNVMYWYQQKSSQAPKLLFHYYDKDFNNEADTPDNFQSRRPNTSFCFLDIRSPGLGDTAMYLCATSRVKRLATSTDTQYFGPGTRLTVL.

This chain joins TRBV29-1 and TRBJ1-3; perhaps TRBD1 as D (5 bases). Trimming took off 4 bases at V and 3 bases at J, with 16 bases between the two ends. CDR1 is SQVTM, CDR2 ANQGSEA, per germline. This CDR3 comprises 15 residues. The CDR3 sequence: CSVAVTVGNGNTIYF. CDR3 bases: TGCAGCGTTGCGGTGACAGTGGGTAATGGAAACACCATATATTTT.

V and J are TRBV6-1 and TRBJ1-5; unclear D gene. V was clipped by 7 bases and J by 1 base, with 11 bases between them. Germline values: CDR1 MNHNS, CDR2 SASEGT. CDR3 length equals 14 residues. The CDR3 sequence is CASTRIGSNQPQHF. CDR3 nucleotides: TGTGCCAGCACTAGAATCGGGAGCAATCAGCCCCAGCATTTT.

CDR3 residues: CASSRAGGPNYGYTF. The CDR3, as DNA: TGCGCCAGCAGCCGGGCCGGGGGGCCAAACTATGGCTACACCTTC. The chain uses TRBV5-1 and TRBJ1-2; D possibly corresponds to TRBD1 (6 bases). Per the germline V gene, CDR1 is SGHRS and CDR2 is YFSETQ. This CDR3 is built from 15 residues. The V end lost 4 bases, the J end lost 2 bases, and 15 bases lay between the germline ends.

The rearrangement joins TRBV19 to TRBJ1-5; D call uncertain. Germline V gene sequence: CDR1 LNHDA, CDR2 SQIVND (reference sequence). Trimming left V 3 bases short and J 7 bases short, with 13 bases between. The CDR3 consists of 14 residues. The CDR3 protein is CASSMRQGHQPQHF. DNA of the CDR3: TGTGCCAGTAGTATGCGACAAGGTCACCAGCCCCAGCATTTT.

The chain carries TRBV7-8 and TRBJ2-7, with 10 bases matching TRBD1. CDR1 is SGHVS and CDR2 is FQNEAQ in the germline V gene. V was clipped by 5 bases and J by 5 bases; unmatched bases: 9. The CDR3 sequence is 15 residues long. The CDR3 bases are TGTGCCAGCAGCCAGGGGACAGGGGAGAGAAACGAGCAGTACTTC. As protein: CASSQGTGERNEQYF.

V and J are TRBV4-3 and TRBJ2-1, with 7 nucleotides matching TRBD2. Germline-derived CDR1 and CDR2 are LGHNA and YSLEER. The trim removed 1 base at V and 0 bases at J, leaving 12 bases unmatched. The CDR3 extends over 19 amino acids. The CDR3 DNA sequence: TGCGCCAGCAGCCAAGGGGTCTCGGCCGGGGGGAGCTCCTACAATGAGCAGTTCTTC. Its protein is CASSQGVSAGGSSYNEQFF.

The table lists this clone with a count of one. The chain has TRBV13 and TRBJ1-2; maybe TRBD1 (6 bases). V lost 4 bases, J lost 8 bases, and 20 bases lay in between. There are 15 residues in the CDR3. Germline V lookup: CDR1 PRHDT, CDR2 FYEKMQ (reference sequence). The CDR3 loop reads CASSSNRDRVWGYTF. In nucleotides, the CDR3 is TGTGCCAGCAGCTCCAACAGGGATCGAGTATGGGGCTACACCTTC.

The chain is built from TRBV4-3 and TRBJ2-2; the D gene is possibly TRBD1 (6 bases). V dropped 0 bases and J dropped 2 bases, with 10 bases sitting between them. There are 16 residues in the CDR3. Germline assignment: CDR1 LGHNA and CDR2 YSLEER. The CDR3, as DNA: TGCGCCAGCAGCCAAGAAACAGGGCCCAACACCGGGGAGCTGTTTTTT. Translated, it gives CASSQETGPNTGELFF.

This chain connects TRBV10-3 to TRBJ1-6; D is uncertain. Germline CDR1 reads ENHRY; CDR2 reads SYGVKD. Trimming left V 8 bases short and J 9 bases short, with 17 bases between. The CDR3 loop spans 14 amino acids. This CDR3 is CAISGEGGGSPLHF. In DNA, the CDR3 is TGTGCCATCTCCGGGGAAGGCGGCGGTTCACCCCTCCACTTT.

This chain connects TRBV5-6 to TRBJ2-3; tentatively, D is TRBD1 (5 bases). Germline assignment: CDR1 SGHDT and CDR2 YYEEEE. The ends were cut back, 1 base at V and 3 bases at J, with 24 bases in the middle. The CDR3 runs 19 residues. The CDR3 sequence: CASSLRQGIPTLRTDTQYF. The CDR3 DNA reads TGTGCCAGCAGCTTGCGTCAGGGAATCCCAACCCTCAGGACAGATACGCAGTATTTT.

The chain carries TRBV6-4 and TRBJ1-6; 9 bases line up with TRBD1. V shed 3 bases and J 7 bases; nucleotides not matched to a gene: 7. Germline V CDR1 and CDR2: MRHNA, SNTAGT. The CDR3 consists of 16 residues. CDR3: CASSEGGQGMNSPLHF. CDR3 nucleotides: TGTGCCAGCAGTGAGGGAGGACAGGGGATGAATTCACCCCTCCACTTT.

The V and J genes are TRBV4-2 and TRBJ2-5; 7 bases agree with TRBD2. Trimming took 0 bases from V and 5 from J; bases not matched to a gene: 9. Germline CDR1 LGHNA, CDR2 YNFKEQ. The CDR3 length is 16 residues. The DNA of the CDR3 is TGTGCCAGCAGCCAAGATAGCGGGTGTTGGTGGGAGACCCAGTACTTC. Translating it yields CASSQDSGCWWETQYF.

V gene TRBV6-1 combines with J gene TRBJ1-1; 9 bases agree with TRBD1. The CDR3 loop spans 24 amino acids. V lost 0 bases and J lost 1; bases outside the gene matches: 27. Germline V gene data show CDR1 as MNHNS and CDR2 as SASEGT. CDR3 residues: CASSEAVFVQDRGILSPSNTEAFF. CDR3 bases: TGTGCCAGCAGTGAAGCGGTATTTGTCCAGGACAGGGGCATTCTCAGCCCATCGAACACTGAAGCTTTCTTT.

This chain joins TRBV18 and TRBJ1-2; 9 bases match TRBD1. The CDR3 length is 17 residues. CDR1 and CDR2 from the germline V gene are KGHSH and LQKENI. J gave up 3 bases and V 3 bases, and 11 bases lay outside the gene matches. The CDR3: CASSPSGTGRNDYGYTF. The DNA for the CDR3 is TGTGCCAGCTCACCCTCCGGGACAGGGAGGAACGACTATGGCTACACCTTC. Together with reference TRBV18 and TRBJ1-2, the CDR3 gives the full variable domain: NAGVMQNPRHLVRRRGQEARLRCSPMKGHSHVYWYRQLPEEGLKFMVYLQKENIIDESGMPKERFSAEFPKEGPSILRIQQVVRGDSAAYFCASSPSGTGRNDYGYTFGSGTRLTVV.